One T cell receptor beta chain is described in this entry. Its target antigen remains unknown. Base qualities are not recorded, but no much larger clone differs from it by a single base. The collaborating institutions used their own protocols to collect whole blood in K2EDTA tubes. For TCRbeta analysis, collaborator samples were shipped as frozen whole blood, as isolated PBMCs, or as DNA extracted from either sample type. The germline V gene encodes CDR1 MDHEN and CDR2 SYDVKM. The germline V and J ends show losses of 2 bases and 4 bases respectively, and no gene match explains 3 bases of the junction. Its CDR3 holds 15 amino acids, cysteine through phenylalanine. This entry keeps only the CDR3 DNA: 45 bases, framed from base 1. The data belong to a study of blood T cell repertoires in COVID-19 (dated by TCRdb to 2018 to 2020). General notes on the study: Collaborator samples came from the United States, Italy and Spain and covered acute and convalescent phases of COVID-19. The prospective study material was composed of cDNA or gDNA derived from T cells, B-cell-depleted T cells, or PBMCs. The dataset comprised deeply sampled blood TCRbeta repertoires from subjects exposed to, actively infected with, or recovered from COVID-19. The repertoires were made available in a free public database intended to serve as a resource for research on the immune response to SARS-CoV-2. Samples were obtained from the ongoing ImmuneRACE study (first 160 participants) and from over 1,000 subjects provided by 6 global collaborators. Sample metadata almost always included a de-identified subject ID, COVID-19 status, age in years and sex. Where HLA class I and class II types were available, the types were taken from metadata supplied by the sample provider, not from assay-based typing.

What the authors observed across the whole study: How much clinical and demographic metadata was included differed by source and by participant, and the metadata was provided uncurated.

TCRbeta CDR3 regions were amplified from genomic DNA by means of the immunoSEQ Assay, a bias-controlled multiplex PCR. The published analysis was carried out like this. Nucleated cell counts per sample were estimated from amplification of reference gene primers within the assay. Sequence reads were collapsed and filtered to measure the absolute abundance of every unique TCRbeta CDR3 rearrangement. Productive Simpson clonality was computed per sample as the square root of Simpson's diversity index over productive rearrangements. Sourced from immuneACCESS, this table was stored by TCRdb with only in-frame sequences that have V and J called. A share of the clones is absent; for the studies checked, an unresolved V gene accounts for under half, and the remainder has no known explanation. For V, J and clone size, that table is used; D and trimming come from the DNA. A total of approximately 150,000 clones appear in this sample, approximately 86% of them only once. The top ten clones comprise roughly 3.4% of the sample.

This receptor was identified in a man between 65 and 85 years old with acute or convalescent COVID-19. The rearranged segments are TRBV28 and TRBJ2-4; TRBD1 lines up with 9 middle nucleotides. The sample taken for sequencing was peripheral blood. CDR3 loop: CASSLPGTGKNIQYF. The DNA sequence is as follows: TGTGCCAGCAGTTTACCGGGGACAGGGAAAAACATTCAGTACTTC.